These 30 T cell receptor beta chains came from one sample sequenced in a study of cytomegalovirus exposure and HLA in healthy donors. The primer mix had 60 Vbeta and 13 Jbeta primers. Sequenced by immunoSEQ multiplex PCR; TCRdb stores in-frame clones only, minus some. The sample has over 200,000 clones, about 80% seen once. Sequencing was done on a sample of PBMCs. These receptors came from a woman aged 40 to 49 in good health and CMV-seronegative.

The chain employs TRBV20-1 and TRBJ1-2; unclear D gene. Per the germline V gene, CDR1 is DFQATT and CDR2 is SNEGSKA (reference sequence). V was pared by 3 bases and J by 4 bases, with 6 bases between. The CDR3 spans 11 residues. The CDR3 DNA is TGCAGTGCTAGTGTCCTCTATGGCTACACCTTC. It specifies CSASVLYGYTF.

CDR3 region: CASSLDSFNTEAFF. DNA for the CDR3: TGTGCCAGCAGCTTGGACAGTTTCAACACTGAAGCTTTCTTT. This chain uses TRBV7-3 with TRBJ1-1, with D possibly being TRBD1 (6 bases). Trimming took 3 bases from V and 2 from J, leaving 10 bases between them. The CDR3 is 14 amino acids. CDR1 is SGHTA and CDR2 is FQGTGA in the germline V gene.

V and J are TRBV5-1 and TRBJ2-7; 7 positions agree with TRBD1. The CDR3 extends over 14 amino acids. CDR1 SGHRS and CDR2 YFSETQ come from the germline V gene. Trimming took 0 bases from V and 1 from J; bases not matched to a gene: 1. The CDR3 loop reads CASSLGDSSYEQYF. Here the CDR3 DNA reads TGCGCCAGCAGCTTGGGGGACAGTTCCTACGAGCAGTACTTC.

The V call is TRBV7-9, the J call TRBJ1-1; 9 bases are shared with TRBD1. The CDR3 spans 15 residues. With 1 base clipped from V and 5 bases from J, the junction kept 5 bases outside the gene matches. Germline CDR1 and CDR2: SEHNR and FQNEAQ (reference sequence). CDR3 sequence: CASSLVGQGRTEAFF. The DNA for the CDR3 is TGTGCCAGCAGCTTAGTGGGACAGGGTCGTACTGAAGCTTTCTTT.

This sequence joins TRBV5-5 and TRBJ2-7; tentatively, D is TRBD1 (6 bases). Germline CDR1 is SGHKS and CDR2 is YYEKEE (reference sequence). V was shortened by 6 bases and J by 2 bases, with 15 bases between the two germline ends. The length of the CDR3 is 14 residues. CDR3 residues: CASTVSQGTYEQYF. CDR3 sequence (DNA): TGTGCCAGCACCGTCTCACAGGGTACCTACGAGCAGTACTTC.

The rearrangement joins TRBV6-1 to TRBJ2-5; D might be TRBD1 (5 bases). The CDR3 is 14 residues long. Per the germline V gene, CDR1 is MNHNS and CDR2 is SASEGT. The V and J ends lost 6 bases and 2 bases respectively, with 13 bases between them. The DNA for the CDR3 is TGTGCCAGCAGACCCCAGGGTAGGCAAGAGACCCAGTACTTC. Translating gives CASRPQGRQETQYF.

V and J are TRBV7-9 and TRBJ2-5; 15 bases match TRBD2. The germline V gene has CDR1 SEHNR and CDR2 FQNEAQ (reference sequence). The CDR3 has 15 residues. The J segment lost 4 bases and the V segment lost 5 bases, leaving 2 bases of the junction unmatched. CDR3 sequence (DNA): TGTGCCAGCAGCCAGGGACTAGCGGGGGGAGAGACCCAGTACTTC. This encodes CASSQGLAGGETQYF.

This chain links TRBV9 with TRBJ2-1, with TRBD2 identical over 7 bases. This CDR3 is built from 15 residues. Trimming took 2 bases from V and 9 from J; bases not matched to a gene: 11. Germline V gene data show CDR1 as SGDLS and CDR2 as YYNGEE. The CDR3 coding sequence is TGTGCCAGCAGCGTCCGGGACCTACGGGAGGCTGAGCAGTTCTTC. Its protein is CASSVRDLREAEQFF.

The rearrangement uses TRBV5-1 and TRBJ2-1; D possibly corresponds to TRBD2 (5 bases). This CDR3 is built from 13 residues. Germline V gene sequence: CDR1 SGHRS, CDR2 YFSETQ. V lost 3 bases, J lost 8 bases, and 12 bases lay in between. The CDR3 DNA reads TGCGCCAGCAGCTCTTTGTACGGGGATGAGCAGTTCTTC. Residues: CASSSLYGDEQFF.

This chain uses TRBV14 with TRBJ2-2; no reliable D call. CDR1 is SGHDN and CDR2 is FVKESK in the germline V gene. CDR3 length: 18 amino acids. V was clipped by 4 bases and J by 4 bases, with 22 bases between them. The CDR3 reads CASSPRVDRNWSTGELFF. The CDR3 nucleotides are TGTGCCAGCAGCCCCAGAGTAGACCGAAATTGGAGCACCGGGGAGCTGTTTTTT.

The CDR3: CSVEMSPSYEQYF. The CDR3 DNA reads as TGCAGCGTTGAAATGTCTCCTTCCTACGAGCAGTACTTC. The chain has TRBV29-1 and TRBJ2-7, with D unclear. CDR1 and CDR2 (germline): SQVTM, ANQGSEA. Trimming took 2 bases from V and 1 from J, leaving 9 bases between them. There are 13 residues in the CDR3.

This clone has a handful of counts. The J gene is TRBJ2-7, the V gene TRBV6-6; D unresolved. The CDR3 is 11 residues long. Germline V gene lookup returns CDR1 MNHNY and CDR2 SVGAGI (reference sequence). Trimming left V 4 bases short and J 6 bases short, with 7 bases between. CDR3 amino acids: CASSSSIEQYF. CDR3 DNA: TGTGCCAGCAGTTCTTCTATCGAGCAGTACTTC.

The chain couples TRBV7-8 to TRBJ1-6; D is perhaps TRBD1 (5 bases). CDR1 is SGHVS, CDR2 FQNEAQ, per germline. There are 14 residues in the CDR3. Trimming pared 7 bases from V and 7 bases from J, leaving 14 bases between. CDR3 in DNA: TGTGCCAGCACCCAGGGAGGGCCCAATTCACCCCTCCACTTT. Translation gives CASTQGGPNSPLHF.

This chain connects TRBV29-1 to TRBJ2-6; D not resolved. With 4 bases removed from V and 4 bases from J, the gap between germline ends came to 8 bases. Germline V CDR1 and CDR2: SQVTM, ANQGSEA. The CDR3 has 13 residues. The CDR3 DNA reads as TGCAGCGTTGCAGTCTCCGGGGCCAACGTCCTGACTTTC. It translates to CSVAVSGANVLTF.

This clone was detected a few times. J is TRBJ2-5 and V is TRBV7-8; 8 positions agree with TRBD1. The CDR3 has 16 residues. V gave up 5 bases and J gave up 4 bases; unmatched junction bases: 12. Germline CDR1 SGHVS, CDR2 FQNEAQ. For the CDR3, the DNA is TGTGCCAGCAGCCGCCTTAGGACAGGGATGCGAGAGACCCAGTACTTC. This codes for CASSRLRTGMRETQYF.

This clone was picked up a small number of times. The chain recombines TRBV9 with TRBJ1-1, with D possibly being TRBD1 (6 bases). V lost 4 bases and J lost 0, with 13 bases in between. This CDR3 contains 15 residues. Germline CDR1 SGDLS, CDR2 YYNGEE. The CDR3, as DNA: TGTGCCAGCAGCCCGACACAGGGTATGAACACTGAAGCTTTCTTT. Encoded protein: CASSPTQGMNTEAFF.

The rearrangement uses TRBV30 and TRBJ1-5; 7 nucleotides agree with TRBD1. CDR1 and CDR2 (germline): GTSNPN, SVGIG (reference sequence). With V trimmed by 3 bases and J by 6 bases, 11 bases remained unmatched. The CDR3 totals 15 residues. The CDR3 sequence is CAWSDRQGGSQPQHF. CDR3 nucleotide sequence: TGTGCCTGGAGCGATAGACAGGGTGGGAGTCAGCCCCAGCATTTT.

The rearrangement joins TRBV11-2 to TRBJ2-3; D is uncertain. Trimming stripped 5 bases from V and 1 base from J, with 16 bases between. The germline V gene has CDR1 SGHAT and CDR2 FQNNGV. The CDR3 sequence is 16 residues long. The CDR3 spells CASSPSVGLGTDTQYF. CDR3 DNA: TGTGCCAGCAGCCCGAGCGTAGGCCTTGGCACAGATACGCAGTATTTT.

This chain links TRBV11-3 with TRBJ2-1; 8 bases line up with TRBD2. The CDR3 is 16 amino acids. With V trimmed by 5 bases and J by 9 bases, 15 bases remained unmatched. The V gene's germline CDR1 is SGHNT and CDR2 YENEEA. This chain's CDR3 is CASSTPPVRLAFEQFF. Written as DNA, the CDR3 is TGTGCCAGCAGCACCCCCCCCGTGAGACTAGCGTTTGAGCAGTTCTTC.

This clone was picked up one time. The rearrangement joins TRBV28 to TRBJ2-1; TRBD2 matches 10 bases. The ends lost 4 bases at V and 4 bases at J; junction bases unmatched: 4. Germline V CDR1 and CDR2: MDHEN, SYDVKM. This CDR3 spans 15 amino acids. The CDR3 DNA reads as TGTGCCAGCAGTTCGGCTAGCGGGGGATACAATGAGCAGTTCTTC. Encoded protein: CASSSASGGYNEQFF.

The V and J genes are TRBV7-3 and TRBJ2-3, with D possibly being TRBD2 (7 bases). Trimming removed 1 base at V and 6 bases at J, with 14 bases between. CDR3 length: 15 amino acids. The germline V gene has CDR1 SGHTA and CDR2 FQGTGA. Here the CDR3 DNA reads TGTGCCAGCAGCTTAATCGGGGGGCGCCCCGATACGCAGTATTTT. Its translation: CASSLIGGRPDTQYF.

V gene TRBV5-8 combines with J gene TRBJ2-2; a weak D match, TRBD2 (5 bases). Trimming took 7 bases from V and 3 from J, leaving 7 bases between them. There are 12 residues in the CDR3. Germline CDR1 is SGHTS and CDR2 is YDEGEE. The CDR3 region has the DNA TGTGCCAGCCCCGGGGACACCGGGGAGCTGTTTTTT. This translates into CASPGDTGELFF.

This chain uses TRBV11-2 with TRBJ1-1; perhaps TRBD1 as D (6 bases). This CDR3 has 13 amino acids. V was pared by 0 bases and J by 9 bases, with 11 bases between. Germline V gene data show CDR1 as SGHAT and CDR2 as FQNNGV. The CDR3 is CASSLEPGHQAFF. CDR3 DNA sequence: TGTGCCAGCAGCTTAGAACCGGGACACCAAGCTTTCTTT.

The genes are TRBV7-3 and TRBJ2-7; the match to TRBD1 covers 9 bases. The germline gives CDR1 SGHTA, CDR2 FQGTGA. With 5 bases clipped from V and 2 bases from J, the junction kept 4 bases outside the gene matches. This CDR3 has 14 amino acids. The CDR3 bases are TGTGCCAGCAGCCCGGGACAGGGAACCTACGAGCAGTACTTC. Amino acids: CASSPGQGTYEQYF.

This chain links TRBV18 with TRBJ1-1; D is unclear. Trimming took off 4 bases at V and 1 base at J, with 4 bases between the two ends. The CDR3 spans 12 residues. Germline V lookup: CDR1 KGHSH, CDR2 LQKENI. CDR3 coding DNA: TGTGCCAGCTCACTTCGGAACACTGAAGCTTTCTTT. The encoded protein is CASSLRNTEAFF. Full variable domain (rest looked up from reference TRBV18 and TRBJ1-1): NAGVMQNPRHLVRRRGQEARLRCSPMKGHSHVYWYRQLPEEGLKFMVYLQKENIIDESGMPKERFSAEFPKEGPSILRIQQVVRGDSAAYFCASSLRNTEAFFGQGTRLTVV.

The chain employs TRBV6-1 and TRBJ2-1; 7 bases map to TRBD2. V shed 1 base and J 1 base; nucleotides not matched to a gene: 10. The germline CDR1 and CDR2 sequences are MNHNS and SASEGT. The CDR3 totals 18 residues. The CDR3 here is CASSEVGEGRGSYNEQFF. The CDR3 nucleotides are TGTGCCAGCAGTGAAGTGGGGGAGGGCCGAGGTTCCTACAATGAGCAGTTCTTC.

This chain joins TRBV4-3 and TRBJ2-5; 8 bases match TRBD1. Trimming removed 4 bases from V and 5 bases from J; junction bases left unmatched: 9. Germline lookup yields CDR1 LGHNA and CDR2 YSLEER. This CDR3 contains 15 residues. The chain's CDR3 is CASSRDRGYAETQYF. The CDR3 DNA follows: TGCGCCAGCAGCCGAGACAGGGGTTACGCTGAGACCCAGTACTTC.

This chain connects TRBV19 to TRBJ1-4; tentatively, D is TRBD1 (5 bases). Trimming cost V 1 base and J 4 bases, with 13 bases left between them. The CDR3 spans 16 residues. Per germline, CDR1 LNHDA and CDR2 SQIVND (reference sequence). This chain's CDR3 is CASSIGATVVNEKLFF. The CDR3 DNA sequence: TGTGCCAGTAGTATAGGGGCGACAGTAGTTAATGAAAAACTGTTTTTT.

V gene TRBV4-3 combines with J gene TRBJ2-7; the match to TRBD2 covers 8 bases. The CDR3 runs 16 residues. V lost 0 bases and J lost 0; bases outside the gene matches: 4. Germline CDR1 is LGHNA and CDR2 is YSLEER. The CDR3 here is CASSQDGRGDSYEQYF. The CDR3, as DNA: TGCGCCAGCAGCCAAGACGGGCGGGGGGACTCCTACGAGCAGTACTTC.

The chain recombines TRBV5-1 with TRBJ2-2, with 8 bases that match TRBD2. CDR3 length: 15 residues. CDR1 is SGHRS and CDR2 is YFSETQ in the germline V gene. Unmatched junction bases numbered 1, after V lost 2 bases and J lost 1 base. The CDR3, as DNA: TGCGCCAGCAGCTTCGCGGGGGGGAACACCGGGGAGCTGTTTTTT. It specifies CASSFAGGNTGELFF. Full variable domain (missing parts from reference TRBV5-1 and TRBJ2-2): KAGVTQTPRYLIKTRGQQVTLSCSPISGHRSVSWYQQTPGQGLQFLFEYFSETQRNKGNFPGRFSGRQFSNSRSEMNVSTLELGDSALYLCASSFAGGNTGELFFGEGSRLTVL.